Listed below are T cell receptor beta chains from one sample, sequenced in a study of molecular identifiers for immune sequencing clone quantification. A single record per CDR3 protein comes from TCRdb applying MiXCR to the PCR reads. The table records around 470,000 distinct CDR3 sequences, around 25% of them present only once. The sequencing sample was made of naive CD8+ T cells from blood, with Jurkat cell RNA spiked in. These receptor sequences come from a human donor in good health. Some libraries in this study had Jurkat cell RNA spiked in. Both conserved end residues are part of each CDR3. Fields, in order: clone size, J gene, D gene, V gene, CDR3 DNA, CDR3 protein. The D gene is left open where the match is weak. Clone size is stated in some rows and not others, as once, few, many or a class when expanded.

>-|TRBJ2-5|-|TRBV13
TGTGCCAGCAGCTTAGGCCTAGGGCCCCAGACTCAAGAGACCCAGTACTTC
CASSLGLGPQTQETQYF
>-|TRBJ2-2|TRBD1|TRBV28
TGTGCCAGCAGTCCGGTGGGACAGGGCACCGGGGAGCTGTTTTTT
CASSPVGQGTGELFF
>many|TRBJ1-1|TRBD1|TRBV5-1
TGCGCCAGCAGCCCGACAGGGGGCAAAATGAACACTGAAGCTTTCTTT
CASSPTGGKMNTEAFF
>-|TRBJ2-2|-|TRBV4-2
TGTGCCAGCAGCCAAAACCCTATGTGGGCCACCGGGAAGCTGCTTTTT
CASSQNPMWATGKLLF
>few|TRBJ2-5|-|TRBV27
TGTGCCAGCAGTTTATCTATCTCGTATGATCTTGTCTTC
CASSLSISYDLVF
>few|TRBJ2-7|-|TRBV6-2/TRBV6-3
TGTGCCAGCAGTTACGTCTACGAGCAGTACTTC
CASSYVYEQYF
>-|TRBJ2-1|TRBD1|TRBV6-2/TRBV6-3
TGTGCCAGCAGACAGGGGGTATACAATGAGGGGCAGTTCTTC
CASRQGVYNEGQFF
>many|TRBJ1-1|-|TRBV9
TGTGCCAGCAGCGTGGGGAGTAACACTGAAGCTTTCTTT
CASSVGSNTEAFF
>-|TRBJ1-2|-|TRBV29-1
TGCAGCGTCCGAGTGGGGAAAAACTATGGCTACACCTTC
CSVRVGKNYGYTF
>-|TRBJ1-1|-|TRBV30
TGTGCCTCCCAAGGGGCGGCGAACACTGAAGCTTTCTTT
CASQGAANTEAFF
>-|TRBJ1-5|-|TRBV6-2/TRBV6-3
TGTGCCAGCAGGTACCTCCGCCCCGGCGGCAATCAGCCCCAGCATTTT
CASRYLRPGGNQPQHF
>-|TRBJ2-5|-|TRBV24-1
TGTGCCACCAGTTACTGGGGGGACCAAGAGACCCAGTACTTC
CATSYWGDQETQYF
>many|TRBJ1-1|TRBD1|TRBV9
TGTGCCAGCAGCACCGGGGACAGCACTTACACTGAAGCTTTCTTT
CASSTGDSTYTEAFF
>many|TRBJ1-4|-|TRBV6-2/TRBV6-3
TGTGCCAGCAGTTACTCGAATCAGGACGACACGATTTCCAATGAAAAACTGTTTTTT
CASSYSNQDDTISNEKLFF
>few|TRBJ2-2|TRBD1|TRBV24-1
TGTGCCACCAGTGATTGGGACAGCTCGAACACCGGGGAGCTGTTTTTT
CATSDWDSSNTGELFF
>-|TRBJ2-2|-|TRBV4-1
TGCGCCAGCAGCCACAAGGGAGAAATGGCCGGGGAGCTGTTTTTT
CASSHKGEMAGELFF
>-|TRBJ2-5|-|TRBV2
TGTGCCAGCAAGTTGGTCCCCGACCAAGGGACCCAGTACTTC
CASKLVPDQGTQYF
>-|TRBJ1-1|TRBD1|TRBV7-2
TGTGCCAGCAGCGTACAGGGGAACCTGGGGACTGAAGCTTTCTTT
CASSVQGNLGTEAFF
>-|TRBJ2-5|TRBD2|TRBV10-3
TGTGCCATCAGTGAGCCGACTAGCGGGGTAGGAGAGACCCAGTACTTC
CAISEPTSGVGETQYF